This TCR beta chain was sequenced in a study of blood T cell repertoires in COVID-19. Measured with immunoSEQ multiplex PCR; TCRdb has only the in-frame clones, and not every one. Of 150,000 to 200,000 clones in the sample, 80% to 90% are singletons; the top ten hold roughly 3.9%. Trimming cost V 2 bases and J 2 bases; bases outside gene matches: 6. Germline V gene data show CDR1 as ENHRY and CDR2 as SYGVKD. The CDR3 sequence is 16 residues long. This chain links TRBV10-3 with TRBJ2-1; 7 bases agree with TRBD2. This clonotype was sampled from a young man with active or convalescent COVID-19. Sequenced input: peripheral blood. The CDR3 region has the DNA TGTGCCATCAGTGAGCAGGGTGGGGGGGCCTACAATGAGCAGTTCTTC. As protein: CAISEQGGGAYNEQFF.